This TCR beta chain stems from a study of cytomegalovirus exposure and HLA in healthy donors. Study-wide points: CMV serostatus alone was available as immune exposure information. Testing in vitro showed three CMV-associated chains specific for CMV antigens. Within an earlier analysis, most TCR beta V segments proved productive either about 87% or about 30% of the time. Follow-up analysis later connected one missense variant in DCLRE1C with trimming of TCR beta V- and J-genes.

With 60 Vbeta and 13 Jbeta primers, the PCR was carried out. Clones were read by immunoSEQ multiplex PCR, and TCRdb kept only the in-frame ones, dropping some. In all, the sample yields more than 110,000 clones. Of note for this clone: The antigen remains unidentified.

The junction had 5 bases not matched to a gene; V was cut back by 5 bases and J by 2 bases. The CDR3 consists of 14 residues. Germline CDR1 SEHNR, CDR2 FQNEAQ (reference sequence). The TCR sequence derives from a man aged 35 to 55 in good health and CMV-seronegative. What was sequenced was PBMCs. The gene calls are TRBV7-9 and TRBJ2-7; 8 positions agree with TRBD1. CDR3 DNA sequence: TGTGCCAGCAGCCCGGGACAGGCTCCCTACGAGCAGTACTTC. Translation gives CASSPGQAPYEQYF.